The source of this T cell receptor (beta chain) is a study of CD8 T cells in ankylosing spondylitis. The CDR3 runs to 14 residues. The germline gives CDR1 MNHEY, CDR2 SVGAGI. V lost 4 bases and J 0 bases, leaving 9 bases between the germline ends. Whole-study results and caveats: Disease-linked clones reportedly concentrated significantly in matched ankylosing spondylitis synovial fluid.

TCRdb re-called the 5' RACE reads with MiXCR, one entry per CDR3 protein. The sample shows some 350,000 distinct CDR3 sequences, roughly 15% of them seen only once. Concerning this clonotype itself: No antigen is known for it.

The TCR sequence derives from a male donor with ankylosing spondylitis or in good health (not recorded which). The sample taken for sequencing was blood, either unsorted or a sorted T cell fraction (not recorded which). The chain uses TRBV6-5 and TRBJ1-2; D remains unclear. CDR3 region: CASSSTPANYGYTF. The CDR3 nucleotides are TGTGCCAGCAGTTCCACTCCGGCTAACTATGGCTACACCTTC.